This TCR beta chain was recovered during a study of blood T cell repertoires in COVID-19 (dated by TCRdb to the early 2020s). The study in broad terms: Samples covering the acute and convalescent phases of COVID-19 were provided by collaborators in the United States, Italy and Spain. The prospective study material was composed of cDNA or gDNA derived from T cells, B-cell-depleted T cells, or PBMCs. The dataset comprised deeply sampled blood TCRbeta repertoires from subjects exposed to, actively infected with, or recovered from COVID-19. The repertoires were released in a freely available public database intended as a resource for research on the immune response to SARS-CoV-2. Samples were obtained from the ongoing ImmuneRACE study (first 160 participants) and from over a thousand subjects provided by 6 global collaborators. Sample metadata almost always included a de-identified subject ID, COVID-19 status, age in years and sex. Where available, HLA class I and class II types were taken from metadata supplied by the sample provider and were not determined by assay-based typing.

Measured from the cysteine to the phenylalanine, the CDR3 is 16 residues long. Of the read, only the CDR3 DNA is kept; its 48 bases are in frame from base 1. The CDR1 and CDR2 encoded by the germline V gene are SGHDN and FVKESK. V loses 0 bases of germline sequence and J loses 2 bases, and the interval between the two ends is 11 bases. Concerning this clone: The antigen it binds to is not known. No base-level quality is on record; no much larger clone is a single base apart.

The collaborating institutions used their own protocols to collect whole blood in K2EDTA tubes. Collaborator samples were shipped for TCRbeta analysis as frozen whole blood, isolated PBMCs, or DNA extracted from either sample type. TCRbeta CDR3 regions were amplified from genomic DNA using the immunoSEQ Assay, a bias-controlled multiplex PCR. Per the authors' processing: The number of nucleated cells in each sample was estimated from the amplification of reference gene primers within the assay. To quantify the absolute abundance of each unique TCRbeta CDR3 rearrangement, sequence reads were collapsed and filtered. Productive Simpson clonality was computed per sample as the square root of Simpson's diversity index over productive rearrangements. The table comes from immuneACCESS by way of TCRdb, which keeps in-frame sequences with V and J called. Part of the clones is missing from these tables; in studies checked, under half for an unresolved V gene and the rest for unknown reasons. V and J calls and clone size are given by that table; D and trimming were obtained from the DNA. The sample records about 170,000 clones, about 93% of which are singletons. The top ten hold roughly 4.8% of the sample.

Study-wide conclusions, independent of this receptor: How much clinical and demographic metadata was included differed by source and by participant, and the metadata was provided uncurated.

This sequence originates from a woman aged 50 to 65 with acute or convalescent COVID-19. The sequence joins TRBV14 to TRBJ2-1, with the D gene not confidently named. The sequenced sample consisted of peripheral blood. The CDR3 sequence is CASSQDTAAAYNEQFF. The base sequence is TGTGCCAGCAGCCAAGATACGGCGGCCGCCTACAATGAGCAGTTCTTC.